These 8 T cell receptor beta chains were sequenced from one sample in a study of T cells after yellow fever vaccination. TCRdb processed the 5' RACE reads anew with MiXCR; each CDR3 protein has one entry. The profile shows 250,000 to 400,000 distinct CDR3 sequences, approximately 4% of them singletons. Sequencing was performed on PBMCs, taken 15 days after the yellow fever booster vaccination. The receptors derive from a man younger than 35 who received the YFV17D yellow fever vaccine.

This chain connects TRBV11-2 to TRBJ2-5, with TRBD2 identical over 7 bases. CDR3 length equals 14 residues. CDR1 SGHAT and CDR2 FQNNGV come from the germline V gene. Trimming removed 5 bases from V and 1 base from J; junction bases left unmatched: 4. In DNA form, the CDR3 reads TGTGCCAGCAGCGCCTGGACTAGCCAAGAGACCCAGTACTTC. It encodes CASSAWTSQETQYF. The full variable domain, in which reference TRBV11-2 and TRBJ2-5 provide the parts outside the CDR3, is EAGVAQSPRYKIIEKRQSVAFWCNPISGHATLYWYQQILGQGPKLLIQFQNNGVVDDSQLPKDRFSAERLKGVDSTLKIQPAKLEDSAVYLCASSAWTSQETQYFGPGTRLLVL.

The chain joins TRBV12-3 or TRBV12-4 to TRBJ1-5, with D uncertain. The germline V and J ends were trimmed by 5 bases and 6 bases, with 11 bases remaining between them. The CDR3 consists of 13 residues. CDR3 loop: CASSGELSQPQHF. The CDR3 nucleotides read TGTGCCAGCAGTGGCGAGCTTTCTCAGCCCCAGCATTTT.

V and J are TRBV3-1 and TRBJ2-5, with D possibly being TRBD2 (5 bases). Germline V gene lookup returns CDR1 LGHDT and CDR2 YNNKEL (reference sequence). CDR3 size: 15 residues. Trimming removed 4 bases at V and 4 bases at J, with 16 bases between. The chain's CDR3 is CASSLGEGGRETQYF. The CDR3 DNA reads TGTGCCAGCAGCCTAGGAGAGGGCGGCAGAGAGACCCAGTACTTC.

The chain joins TRBV6-5 to TRBJ2-3; 12 bases fit TRBD2. Germline V gives CDR1 MNHEY, CDR2 SVGAGI. V dropped 6 bases and J dropped 6; count of bases not matched to a gene: 7. The CDR3 runs 15 residues. In DNA form, the CDR3 reads TGTGCCAGCAGCAAACTAGCGGGGGGCGGTGATACGCAGTATTTT. Residues: CASSKLAGGGDTQYF.

This clonotype was counted a few times. The J gene is TRBJ1-5, the V gene TRBV4-1, with D possibly matching TRBD1 (6 bases). CDR3 length: 17 residues. The germline gives CDR1 MGHRA, CDR2 YSYEKL. V was trimmed by 0 bases and J by 3 bases, leaving 15 bases between them. The CDR3 DNA reads as TGCGCCAGCAGCCAAGATTCCGTTCACAGGGTCAATCAGCCCCAGCATTTT. It yields the protein CASSQDSVHRVNQPQHF.

This chain links TRBV7-2 with TRBJ2-7; D gene ambiguous. Trimming left V 5 bases short and J 1 base short, with 9 bases between. Germline V gives CDR1 SGHTA, CDR2 FQGNSA. The CDR3 is made up of 13 amino acids. DNA for the CDR3: TGTGCCAGCAGCCCGACAACTTCCTACGAGCAGTACGTC. It codes for CASSPTTSYEQYV.

At least ten counts were recorded for this clonotype. The gene calls are TRBV5-1 and TRBJ2-2; 7 nucleotides align to TRBD1. Germline assignment: CDR1 SGHRS and CDR2 YFSETQ. V lost 3 bases, J lost 1 base, and 3 bases stayed unmatched. The CDR3 spans 15 residues. This CDR3 reads CASSWGTENTGELFF. In DNA form, the CDR3 reads TGCGCCAGCAGCTGGGGGACAGAGAACACCGGGGAGCTGTTTTTT.

This clonotype was observed a few times. The CDR3 here is CASKTDLLAGYTF. DNA for the CDR3: TGTGCCAGTAAAACGGACCTTCTGGCTGGCTACACCTTC. The chain uses TRBV19 and TRBJ1-2; D is undetermined. The V end was cut by 7 bases, the J end by 7 bases, with 16 bases between. Looked up from germline, CDR1 is LNHDA and CDR2 is SQIVND (reference sequence). The CDR3 is 13 amino acids.